The present entry profiles one T cell receptor (beta chain) with its context. Authors' methods: Reference gene primer amplification yielded estimated nucleated cell counts. TCRdb's copy holds only in-frame clones and misses some; the assay was immunoSEQ multiplex PCR. The V and J calls and clone size are taken from that table; D and trimming were inferred from the DNA. Counted here are fewer than 250,000 clones, approximately 84% occurring once; the ten biggest clones make up under 4.5%. The V end was cut by 5 bases, the J end by 6 bases, with 16 bases between. Germline-derived CDR1 and CDR2 are LNHDA and SQIVND (reference sequence). CDR3 size: 15 residues. The data are from a study of blood T cell repertoires in COVID-19. Turning to the study itself: Specimens from acute and convalescent COVID-19 originated in the United States, Italy and Spain. T cells, B-cell-depleted T cells, or PBMCs supplied cDNA or gDNA.

This clonotype originated in a middle-aged man with acute or convalescent COVID-19. The sequencing input was peripheral blood. The chain couples TRBV19 to TRBJ2-2; D is possibly TRBD2 (5 bases). The CDR3 DNA is TGTGCCAGTAGTGCCTGGACCGACGGGGCCGGGGAGCTGTTTTTT. This translates into CASSAWTDGAGELFF.